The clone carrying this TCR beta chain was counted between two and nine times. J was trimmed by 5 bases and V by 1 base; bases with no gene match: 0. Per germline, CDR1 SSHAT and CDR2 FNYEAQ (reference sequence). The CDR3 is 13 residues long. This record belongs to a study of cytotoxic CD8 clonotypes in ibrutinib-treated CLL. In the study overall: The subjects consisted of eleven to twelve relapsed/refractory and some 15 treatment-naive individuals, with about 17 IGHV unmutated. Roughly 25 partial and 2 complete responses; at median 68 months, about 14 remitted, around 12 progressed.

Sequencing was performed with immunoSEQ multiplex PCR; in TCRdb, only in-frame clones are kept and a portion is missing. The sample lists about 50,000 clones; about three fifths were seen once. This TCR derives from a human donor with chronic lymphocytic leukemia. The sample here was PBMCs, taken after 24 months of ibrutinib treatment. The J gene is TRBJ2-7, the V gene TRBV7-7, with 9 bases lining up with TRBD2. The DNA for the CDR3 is TGTGCCAGCAGCTTAGGACTAGCGGACGAGCAGTACTTC. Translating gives CASSLGLADEQYF. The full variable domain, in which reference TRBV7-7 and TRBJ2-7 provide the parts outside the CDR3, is GAGVSQSPRYKVTKRGQDVTLRCDPISSHATLYWYQQALGQGPEFLTYFNYEAQPDKSGLPSDRFSAERPEGSISTLTIQRTEQRDSAMYRCASSLGLADEQYFGPGTRLTVT.